The 27 T cell receptor beta chains in this list originate from one sample, sequenced in a study of T-cell reconstitution after alpha-beta-depleted transplantation in children. Unique molecular identifiers featured in how the TCRbeta library was prepared. One entry per CDR3 protein results from TCRdb running MiXCR on the PCR reads. The sample has 600,000 to 700,000 distinct CDR3 sequences, around 13% seen once. The sequencing used PBMCs, collected before TCRalphabeta/CD19-depleted stem cell transplant. These receptors were obtained from a girl aged 2 to 10 with congenital amegakaryocytic thrombocytopenia, due to receive a stem cell transplant.

This clonotype was seen many times. This chain joins TRBV12-3 or TRBV12-4 and TRBJ2-7, with 10 bases matching TRBD1. Trimming at V came to 6 bases and at J to 5 bases, leaving 7 bases not matched to a gene. The CDR3 is made up of 14 amino acids. As DNA, the CDR3 is TGTGCCAGCAGACGGACAGGGGGAGATCACGAGCAGTACTTC. Translated: CASRRTGGDHEQYF.

This clonotype was picked up many times. CDR3 bases: TGCGCCAGCAGCTTGGATGCTAGCGGGATGTACGAGCAGTACTTC. Translated: CASSLDASGMYEQYF. The chain joins TRBV5-1 to TRBJ2-7; 9 bases fit TRBD2. V trimming: 0 bases; J trimming: 4 bases; junction bases outside the gene matches: 5. CDR1 is SGHRS, CDR2 YFSETQ, per germline. The CDR3 loop spans 15 amino acids.

There are many counts of this clonotype. The rearrangement joins TRBV10-3 to TRBJ2-5; D is unresolved. Trimming cost V 3 bases and J 1 base, with 12 bases left between them. The CDR3 is made up of 15 amino acids. Per the germline V gene, CDR1 is ENHRY and CDR2 is SYGVKD. Here the CDR3 DNA reads TGTGCCATCAGTGATCGTGGGCAGGCCCAAGAGACCCAGTACTTC. Its translation is CAISDRGQAQETQYF.

This clonotype was counted at least ten times. This chain uses TRBV20-1 with TRBJ2-3, with D hard to call. Trimming cost V 3 bases and J 2 bases, with 6 bases left between them. Germline V CDR1 and CDR2: DFQATT, SNEGSKA (reference sequence). CDR3 size: 12 residues. The CDR3 reads CSASPDTDTQYF. The CDR3, as DNA: TGCAGTGCTAGTCCTGACACAGATACGCAGTATTTT.

Many counts were recorded for this clonotype. This chain joins TRBV9 and TRBJ2-1; D unresolved. V shed 0 bases and J shed 3 bases, with 7 bases lying between them. The CDR3 runs 14 residues. Germline V gene data show CDR1 as SGDLS and CDR2 as YYNGEE. The CDR3 nucleotides are TGTGCCAGCAGCGTAGATTTAAACTACAATGAGCAGTTCTTC. Its translation is CASSVDLNYNEQFF.

This clonotype came up many times. The chain recombines TRBV18 with TRBJ2-7; TRBD1 might be the D (5 bases). The V end was cut by 1 base, the J end by 3 bases, with 13 bases between. Germline CDR1 and CDR2: KGHSH and LQKENI. The CDR3 totals 15 residues. CDR3 nucleotide sequence: TGTGCCAGCTCACCACTTGGCAGGGCAGACTACGAGCAGTACTTC. It yields the protein CASSPLGRADYEQYF.

The sample holds a few counts of this clonotype. This chain joins TRBV5-4 and TRBJ2-5; D remains unclear. In germline, CDR1 is SGHNT, CDR2 YYREEE (reference sequence). The CDR3 is 13 residues long. V was trimmed by 2 bases and J by 5 bases, leaving 10 bases between them. The CDR3 is CASSFPSAETQYF. CDR3 in DNA: TGTGCCAGCAGCTTCCCGAGCGCGGAGACCCAGTACTTC.

The CDR3 here is CASSDSPGTSPTGELFF. In DNA form, the CDR3 reads TGTGCCAGCAGCGACAGTCCCGGGACTTCTCCAACCGGGGAGCTGTTTTTT. The V and J genes are TRBV7-2 and TRBJ2-2, with D maybe TRBD2 (6 bases). The CDR3 extends over 17 amino acids. Trimming left V 5 bases short and J 5 bases short, with 21 bases between. Per germline, CDR1 SGHTA and CDR2 FQGNSA.

This clonotype was detected many times. V and J are TRBV5-5 and TRBJ2-3, with 9 bases aligning to TRBD2. V gave up 4 bases and J gave up 12 bases; unmatched junction bases: 9. This CDR3 is built from 13 residues. Germline loops: CDR1 SGHKS, CDR2 YYEKEE (reference sequence). CDR3 amino acids: CASSPPGTSLQYF. CDR3 DNA sequence: TGTGCCAGCAGCCCCCCCGGGACTAGCCTCCAGTATTTT.

This clonotype has a handful of counts. The CDR3 region is CASSPPQKSYNEQFF. DNA for the CDR3: TGTGCCAGCTCACCACCCCAGAAAAGTTACAATGAGCAGTTCTTC. V and J are TRBV18 and TRBJ2-1, with D unclear. V was pared by 0 bases and J by 4 bases, with 10 bases between. The CDR3 length is 15 residues. Per the germline V gene, CDR1 is KGHSH and CDR2 is LQKENI.

CDR3 sequence: CASSSGLWEDPEQYF. DNA of the CDR3: TGTGCCAGCAGCTCTGGGCTTTGGGAGGACCCCGAGCAGTACTTC. The V and J genes are TRBV7-2 and TRBJ2-7; weak D call: TRBD2 (6 bases). Germline V gene sequence: CDR1 SGHTA, CDR2 FQGNSA. This CDR3 has 15 amino acids. With 4 bases removed from V and 6 bases from J, the gap between germline ends came to 19 bases.

This clonotype was counted only a few times. The CDR3 region is CATSRSRGTGANVLTF. The CDR3, as DNA: TGTGCCACCAGCAGGAGCAGGGGGACTGGGGCCAACGTCCTGACTTTC. This chain links TRBV15 with TRBJ2-6; 7 nucleotides agree with TRBD1. The ends lost 3 bases at V and 2 bases at J; junction bases unmatched: 4. CDR1 is LNHNV and CDR2 is YYDKDF in the germline V gene (reference sequence). The CDR3 extends over 16 amino acids.

This chain links TRBV20-1 with TRBJ2-3; 8 nucleotides align to TRBD2. CDR1 is DFQATT, CDR2 SNEGSKA, per germline (reference sequence). The V segment lost 2 bases and the J segment 6 bases; nucleotides outside the gene matches: 7. CDR3 length: 14 residues. The CDR3 reads CSARSGRVADTQYF. CDR3 coding DNA: TGCAGTGCTAGAAGCGGGAGAGTAGCGGATACGCAGTATTTT.

This chain uses TRBV20-1 with TRBJ2-1; D unresolved. V was shortened by 3 bases and J by 8 bases, with 11 bases between the two germline ends. This CDR3 is built from 12 residues. Germline CDR1 DFQATT, CDR2 SNEGSKA (reference sequence). The CDR3 spells CSASRSADEQFF. The CDR3 DNA follows: TGCAGTGCTAGCAGGTCGGCCGATGAGCAGTTCTTC.

This clonotype was detected ten times or more. The chain is built from TRBV15 and TRBJ2-1; D tentatively reads TRBD1 or TRBD2 (5 bases each). In germline, CDR1 is LNHNV, CDR2 YYDKDF (reference sequence). The CDR3 consists of 14 residues. Trimming stripped 3 bases from V and 6 bases from J, with 12 bases between. The CDR3 DNA reads TGTGCCACCAGCAGTCCGGGGCTGCTCAATGAGCAGTTCTTC. Its protein product is CATSSPGLLNEQFF.

This clonotype was seen repeatedly, ten times or more. The rearrangement joins TRBV4-2 to TRBJ1-2; D gene unclear. The V end was cut by 3 bases, the J end by 8 bases, with 19 bases between. There are 15 residues in the CDR3. CDR1 and CDR2 (germline): LGHNA, YNFKEQ. CDR3 amino acids: CASSQPEVSEHGYTF. The CDR3 DNA follows: TGTGCCAGCAGCCAGCCCGAGGTATCGGAACACGGCTACACCTTC.

This chain uses TRBV4-1 with TRBJ1-2; D ambiguous. The CDR3 contains 11 residues. V lost 10 bases and J lost 6, with 12 bases in between. Germline V gives CDR1 MGHRA, CDR2 YSYEKL. The CDR3 DNA reads TGCGCCATTTCAGGAACAAATGGCTACACCTTC. Encoded protein: CAISGTNGYTF.

A word on this clonotype: One base away lies a much larger clone, so this may be a sequencing read error. This sequence joins TRBV20-1 and TRBJ2-2; D may be TRBD2 (5 bases). Germline CDR1 DFQATT, CDR2 SNEGSKA (reference sequence). CDR3 length equals 13 residues. V lost 7 bases and J lost 1, with 10 bases in between. The CDR3 DNA reads as TGCAGTGGTCGACGGGAGAACACCGGGGAGCTGTTTTTT. Translating it yields CSGRRENTGELFF.

Of note for this clonotype: This may arise from a read error, as a much more abundant clone is one base away. This chain links TRBV25-1 with TRBJ2-2, with 10 bases identical to TRBD1. Germline lookup yields CDR1 MGHDK and CDR2 SYGVNS. The CDR3 has 13 residues. The CDR3 loop is CASRGQGTGELSF. For the CDR3, the DNA is TGTGCCAGCAGGGGACAGGGGACCGGGGAGCTGTCTTTT.

In this sample, this clonotype turned up many times. The CDR3: CSARESGDQPQHF. CDR3 DNA: TGCAGTGCTAGAGAATCCGGGGATCAGCCCCAGCATTTT. The chain joins TRBV20-1 to TRBJ1-5; unclear D gene. Deletions cut 0 bases from V and 5 bases from J, with 8 bases between. The CDR3 has 13 amino acids. Germline CDR1 DFQATT, CDR2 SNEGSKA (reference sequence).

This clonotype was seen ten or more times. The rearrangement links TRBV6-1 to TRBJ1-4; no clear D. With 3 bases removed from V and 8 bases from J, the gap between germline ends came to 13 bases. The germline V gene encodes CDR1 MNHNS and CDR2 SASEGT. The CDR3 is 14 residues long. CDR3 DNA sequence: TGTGCCAGCAGTGAGGGCCCTGTGTCGGAAAAACTGTTTTTT. Residues: CASSEGPVSEKLFF.

Many counts were recorded for this clonotype. The V call is TRBV9, the J call TRBJ1-2; D gene ambiguous. The CDR3 has 15 residues. V gave up 0 bases and J gave up 4 bases, with 13 bases separating them. Germline CDR1 and CDR2: SGDLS and YYNGEE. The chain's CDR3 is CASSVERRGLYGYTF. The CDR3 DNA follows: TGTGCCAGCAGCGTAGAAAGACGTGGGCTCTATGGCTACACCTTC.

The chain combines TRBV5-1 with TRBJ2-5; D unresolved. The V gene's germline CDR1 is SGHRS and CDR2 YFSETQ. The V end was cut by 0 bases, the J end by 4 bases, with 10 bases between. The CDR3 loop spans 14 amino acids. CDR3 loop: CASSLGVSGETQYF. The CDR3 DNA follows: TGCGCCAGCAGCTTGGGCGTATCAGGAGAGACCCAGTACTTC. The full variable domain, completed using reference TRBV5-1 and TRBJ2-5, is KAGVTQTPRYLIKTRGQQVTLSCSPISGHRSVSWYQQTPGQGLQFLFEYFSETQRNKGNFPGRFSGRQFSNSRSEMNVSTLELGDSALYLCASSLGVSGETQYFGPGTRLLVL.

J is TRBJ2-5 and V is TRBV5-6, with 7 bases that match TRBD2. The V and J ends lost 0 bases and 5 bases, in that order; junction bases with no gene match: 10. The CDR3 has 16 amino acids. CDR1 SGHDT and CDR2 YYEEEE come from the germline V gene. The CDR3 loop is CASSLEGPGGSETQYF. The CDR3 bases are TGTGCCAGCAGCTTGGAGGGTCCGGGAGGTTCTGAGACCCAGTACTTC. Combining the CDR3 with reference TRBV5-6 and TRBJ2-5 gives the whole variable domain DAGVTQSPTHLIKTRGQQVTLRCSPKSGHDTVSWYQQALGQGPQFIFQYYEEEERQRGNFPDRFSGHQFPNYSSELNVNALLLGDSALYLCASSLEGPGGSETQYFGPGTRLLVL.

This clonotype was detected many times. The chain couples TRBV4-1 to TRBJ1-1; weak D call: TRBD1 (5 bases). Germline V gives CDR1 MGHRA, CDR2 YSYEKL. The V gene lost 4 bases and the J gene lost 10 bases, with 19 bases spanning the gap. This CDR3 is 14 amino acids long. The CDR3 reads CASSRGTPHLGAFF. In nucleotides, the CDR3 is TGCGCCAGCAGCCGAGGGACGCCTCACCTGGGAGCTTTCTTT.

This clonotype has at least ten counts. This rearrangement joins TRBV12-3 or TRBV12-4 to TRBJ2-7, with D unresolved. Trimming took off 2 bases at V and 3 bases at J, with 14 bases between the two ends. This CDR3 has 15 amino acids. The CDR3 sequence is CASSLPSIAFYEQYF. In DNA, the CDR3 is TGTGCCAGCAGTTTACCCTCAATAGCTTTCTACGAGCAGTACTTC.

The genes are TRBV14 and TRBJ2-2; D unclear. Germline V gene lookup returns CDR1 SGHDN and CDR2 FVKESK. V lost 1 base, J lost 10 bases, and 7 bases lay in between. The CDR3 is 12 residues long. CDR3 nucleotide sequence: TGTGCCAGCAGCCAAGTTCATCCGGAGCTGTTTTTT. It specifies CASSQVHPELFF. Full variable domain (missing parts from reference TRBV14 and TRBJ2-2): EAGVTQFPSHSVIEKGQTVTLRCDPISGHDNLYWYRRVMGKEIKFLLHFVKESKQDESGMPNNRFLAERTGGTYSTLKVQPAELEDSGVYFCASSQVHPELFFGEGSRLTVL.